This TCR beta chain derives from a study of glioma-infiltrating T cells. About the research overall: Before surgery, glioma patients received dexamethasone for at most six days.

Findings and limits, study-wide: Very few CDR3 sequences were shared between tissue and blood. A blood CDR3 motif signature was depleted in highly divergent patients.

Using RNA template, CDR3s of TCR alpha and beta were amplified with iRepertoire arm-PCR. TCRdb called the multiplex PCR reads again in MiXCR, with one record for every CDR3 protein. The sample has fewer than 500,000 distinct CDR3 sequences, 41% seen once; the top ten hold around 12%. In this sample, this clonotype turned up many times. Its antigen is not identified. V lost 7 bases and J 3 bases, leaving 10 bases between the germline ends. The CDR3 spans 13 residues. Germline CDR1 MDHEN, CDR2 SYDVKM. Specimen: glioma tissue, nonneoplastic brain tissue, or PBMCs (not recorded which). The receptor was isolated from a human donor with low-grade glioma or glioblastoma, undergoing nonglioma brain surgery, or in good health (not recorded which). The chain joins TRBV28 to TRBJ1-5, with D possibly TRBD1 on 5 matching bases. DNA for the CDR3: TGTGCCAGCATCCCCGGGACCAATCAGCCCCAGCATTTT. This codes for CASIPGTNQPQHF. Together with reference TRBV28 and TRBJ1-5, the CDR3 gives the full variable domain: DVKVTQSSRYLVKRTGEKVFLECVQDMDHENMFWYRQDPGLGLRLIYFSYDVKMKEKGDIPEGYSVSREKKERFSLILESASTNQTSMYLCASIPGTNQPQHFGDGTRLSIL.